The 12 T cell receptor beta chains listed next were all sequenced from one sample in a study of T cell changes during pregnancy in multiple sclerosis. TCRdb keeps only in-frame clones here, not all; method: immunoSEQ multiplex PCR. This sample yields some 45,000 clones, of which approximately 90% are seen a single time; 0.75% to 1% belongs to the top ten. Sequencing was performed on CD4+ T cells from peripheral blood mononuclear cells, taken after pregnancy. The receptors stem from a female donor with multiple sclerosis, enrolled in a pregnancy study.

The chain links TRBV7-8 to TRBJ2-1, with a weak D call TRBD1 (5 bases). V dropped 2 bases and J dropped 9 bases, with 11 bases sitting between them. This CDR3 has 13 amino acids. From germline, CDR1 is SGHVS and CDR2 FQNEAQ. CDR3 sequence (DNA): TGTGCCAGCAGCTTAATGGTAAGGGGTGAGCAGTTCTTC. It encodes CASSLMVRGEQFF.

By sample fraction, this clone is medium-sized. The V gene is TRBV19, the J gene TRBJ2-1; the D is unclear. V was trimmed by 3 bases and J by 9 bases, leaving 6 bases between them. The CDR3 extends over 11 amino acids. The V gene's germline CDR1 is LNHDA and CDR2 SQIVND (reference sequence). The chain's CDR3 is CASSMRFEQFF. In DNA form, the CDR3 reads TGTGCCAGTAGTATGAGGTTTGAGCAGTTCTTC.

This sequence joins TRBV10-2 and TRBJ2-5, with 7 bases identical to TRBD1. Germline CDR1 reads WSHSY; CDR2 reads SAAADI. V dropped 5 bases and J dropped 2; count of bases not matched to a gene: 14. The CDR3 is 17 amino acids. The DNA of the CDR3 is TGCGCCAGCAGTCCGCCGCCCTCGACAGGGCGGCAAGAGACCCAGTACTTC. This gives the protein CASSPPPSTGRQETQYF.

On this clone itself: Other DNA sequences from this sample encode an identical CDR3 as well. The chain has TRBV18 and TRBJ2-7; 7 nucleotides align to TRBD2. From germline, CDR1 is KGHSH and CDR2 LQKENI. This CDR3 contains 13 residues. Germline trimming cut 0 bases from V and 4 bases from J; bases unmatched to any gene: 0. The CDR3 protein is CASSPPGGYEQYF. CDR3 coding DNA: TGTGCCAGCTCACCACCGGGGGGGTACGAGCAGTACTTC.

This clone showed up just once. This sequence joins TRBV5-6 and TRBJ1-2; D is unclear. The V gene's germline CDR1 is SGHDT and CDR2 YYEEEE. The CDR3 loop spans 14 amino acids. V lost 1 base and J 4 bases, leaving 11 bases between the germline ends. The CDR3 region is CASSLYSLSYGYTF. The CDR3 DNA reads as TGTGCCAGCAGCTTGTACAGTCTAAGCTATGGCTACACCTTC.

The chain employs TRBV29-1 and TRBJ2-3; D not certain. V shed 4 bases and J shed 0 bases, with 5 bases lying between them. Looked up from germline, CDR1 is SQVTM and CDR2 is ANQGSEA. The CDR3 totals 12 residues. The CDR3 nucleotides are TGCAGCGTTGGCGGTAGCACAGATACGCAGTATTTT. It specifies CSVGGSTDTQYF.

This clone appeared once. This chain connects TRBV19 to TRBJ2-3; D ambiguous. V lost 6 bases and J 0 bases, leaving 22 bases between the germline ends. In germline, CDR1 is LNHDA, CDR2 SQIVND (reference sequence). This CDR3 spans 18 amino acids. Written as DNA, the CDR3 is TGTGCCAGTAGCAAAGCCCCTTGGTTGCGGATCAGCACAGATACGCAGTATTTT. Protein product: CASSKAPWLRISTDTQYF.

The CDR3 protein is CASSRLGGGETQYF. The CDR3 coding sequence is TGTGCCAGCAGTCGCCTTGGCGGGGGGGAGACCCAGTACTTC. The genes are TRBV6-5 and TRBJ2-5, with 8 bases lining up with TRBD2. This CDR3 has 14 residues. The trim removed 5 bases at V and 5 bases at J, leaving 7 bases unmatched. Germline V gene data show CDR1 as MNHEY and CDR2 as SVGAGI.

The chain joins TRBV2 to TRBJ2-3; TRBD2 agrees at 9 bases. Trimming removed 4 bases from V and 0 bases from J; junction bases left unmatched: 11. This CDR3 comprises 18 residues. Germline V gene sequence: CDR1 SNHLY, CDR2 FYNNEI. This chain's CDR3 is CASSVGAGGPRSTDTQYF. In DNA, the CDR3 is TGTGCCAGCAGTGTTGGAGCGGGGGGACCCAGGAGCACAGATACGCAGTATTTT.

The chain employs TRBV19 and TRBJ2-2; TRBD1 matches 7 bases. The CDR3 is 15 amino acids. V was clipped by 6 bases and J by 2 bases; unmatched bases: 6. Germline loops: CDR1 LNHDA, CDR2 SQIVND (reference sequence). In nucleotides, the CDR3 is TGTGCCAGTAGGGTCCGGGACAGAAACACCGGGGAGCTGTTTTTT. Translation gives CASRVRDRNTGELFF.

This chain joins TRBV5-1 and TRBJ2-1; the match to TRBD1 covers 7 bases. Germline trimming cut 4 bases from V and 5 bases from J; bases unmatched to any gene: 6. Germline V gene lookup returns CDR1 SGHRS and CDR2 YFSETQ. The CDR3 loop spans 14 amino acids. The CDR3 region has the DNA TGCGCCAGCAGCAGGGGGCATGGTGACAATGAGCAGTTCTTC. This sequence encodes CASSRGHGDNEQFF. Full variable domain (rest looked up from reference TRBV5-1 and TRBJ2-1): KAGVTQTPRYLIKTRGQQVTLSCSPISGHRSVSWYQQTPGQGLQFLFEYFSETQRNKGNFPGRFSGRQFSNSRSEMNVSTLELGDSALYLCASSRGHGDNEQFFGPGTRLTVL.

The chain couples TRBV5-3 to TRBJ2-6; the match to TRBD1 covers 7 bases. TRBV5-3 is reported as an ORF; its role is uncertain. J was trimmed by 4 bases and V by 2 bases; bases with no gene match: 3. The CDR3 length is 15 residues. The CDR3 loop reads CARSFDRAGANVLTF. CDR3 in DNA: TGTGCCAGAAGCTTCGACAGGGCCGGGGCCAACGTCCTGACTTTC.